Following are 27 T cell receptor beta chains from one sample sequenced in a study of regulatory T cells in long-lasting Graves disease. Documented time point: newly diagnosed GD, antithyroid drugs for less than 3 months. Generation of the TCR library employed RNA extracted from PBMCs. Researchers made TCR beta libraries by using iRepertoire HTBI primers and running Arm-PCR on CDR3 regions. TCRdb used MiXCR to reprocess the multiplex PCR reads, holding one entry per CDR3 protein. This sample has some 320,000 distinct CDR3 sequences, with 15% to 20% found just once. The starting material was peripheral blood mononuclear cells (PBMCs), obtained at new diagnosis, from a patient treated with antithyroid drugs. The receptors derive from a female donor with Graves disease.

This clonotype was recorded many times. The rearrangement links TRBV28 to TRBJ2-3; 12 nucleotides line up with TRBD2. Germline assignment: CDR1 MDHEN and CDR2 SYDVKM. The CDR3 extends over 15 amino acids. With 7 bases clipped from V and 2 bases from J, the junction kept 4 bases outside the gene matches. In DNA form, the CDR3 reads TGTGCCAGCACCCTAGCGGGAGGGATCACAGATACGCAGTATTTT. It yields the protein CASTLAGGITDTQYF.

The table lists this clonotype with a few counts. In DNA, the CDR3 is TGCAGCGTGAGGGGTCTCAGCTCCTACAATGAGCAGTTCTTC. This encodes CSVRGLSSYNEQFF. This chain uses TRBV29-1 with TRBJ2-1; D possibly matches TRBD1 or TRBD2 (5 bases each). CDR1 is SQVTM, CDR2 ANQGSEA, per germline. CDR3 length: 14 residues. Trimming cost V 6 bases and J 0 bases, with 12 bases left between them.

This clonotype has just a few counts. The J gene is TRBJ1-2, the V gene TRBV7-3; tentative D call: TRBD1 (5 bases). Between the trimmed V and J ends, which lost 5 bases and 4 bases, there was a span of 14 bases. Germline V gives CDR1 SGHTA, CDR2 FQGTGA. This CDR3 has 14 amino acids. CDR3 sequence: CASSPSPGGYGYTF. CDR3 sequence (DNA): TGTGCCAGCAGCCCCTCTCCCGGGGGCTATGGCTACACCTTC. The variable domain in full, with the rest retrieved from reference TRBV7-3 and TRBJ1-2, is GAGVSQTPSNKVTEKGKYVELRCDPISGHTALYWYRQSLGQGPEFLIYFQGTGAADDSGLPNDRFFAVRPEGSVSTLKIQRTERGDSAVYLCASSPSPGGYGYTFGSGTRLTVV.

This clonotype was counted many times. The chain employs TRBV6-2 or TRBV6-3 and TRBJ2-3; D unresolved. This CDR3 is 17 amino acids long. Trimming took 0 bases from V and 2 from J, leaving 15 bases between them. Per germline, CDR1 MNHEY and CDR2 SVGEGT. CDR3 in DNA: TGTGCCAGCAGTTACTCGTCCCGCCAAGCTATCACAGATACGCAGTATTTT. Amino acid sequence: CASSYSSRQAITDTQYF.

This clonotype was counted ten times or more. This chain links TRBV12-3 or TRBV12-4 with TRBJ1-4, with 10 bases fitting TRBD1. V lost 6 bases and J lost 3; bases outside the gene matches: 7. CDR3 length: 16 amino acids. The CDR3 region is CASSLGTGVPNEKLFF. As DNA, the CDR3 is TGTGCCAGCAGCCTTGGGACAGGGGTGCCTAATGAAAAACTGTTTTTT.

A note on this clonotype: At one of its ends the junction is not consistent with the germline gene, which may arise from a read error. V and J are TRBV18 and TRBJ2-1; 9 nucleotides align to TRBD1. The J call may not be correct, given that the DNA end is closer to TRBJ2-5. There are 13 residues in the CDR3. Germline values: CDR1 KGHSH, CDR2 LQKENI. CDR3 amino acids: CTSSPGQGETQYF. In DNA form, the CDR3 reads TGTACCAGCTCACCCGGACAGGGGGAGACCCAGTACTTC.

This clonotype was seen ten or more times. In nucleotides, the CDR3 is TGTGCCAGCAGCGGGGCTCTGCGTCCTGGCGAGCAGTACTTC. Its protein is CASSGALRPGEQYF. V is TRBV7-9 and J is TRBJ2-7, with TRBD1 as a possible D gene (5 bases). The CDR3 extends over 14 amino acids. Germline-derived CDR1 and CDR2 are SEHNR and FQNEAQ (reference sequence). V lost 5 bases to trimming and J lost 6 bases, with 17 bases between them.

This clonotype was found many times. The J gene is TRBJ2-3, the V gene TRBV12-3 or TRBV12-4; D remains unclear. The CDR3 extends over 14 amino acids. V dropped 3 bases and J dropped 4 bases, with 11 bases sitting between them. In DNA, the CDR3 is TGTGCCAGCAGTTTCCTCACATTCGCAGATACGCAGTATTTT. It specifies CASSFLTFADTQYF.

This clonotype has just a few counts. The genes are TRBV29-1 and TRBJ2-6, with D possibly being TRBD1 (6 bases). The CDR3 has 16 residues. Trimming removed 0 bases from V and 0 bases from J, with 9 bases in between. The germline V gene has CDR1 SQVTM and CDR2 ANQGSEA. The CDR3 bases are TGCAGCGTTGAAGACTTGGACAGCTCTGGGGCCAACGTCCTGACTTTC. This gives the protein CSVEDLDSSGANVLTF.

This clonotype was seen only a few times. The chain joins TRBV24-1 to TRBJ2-3; 11 bases agree with TRBD1. The CDR3 consists of 13 residues. In germline, CDR1 is KGHDR, CDR2 SFDVKD. This CDR3 reads CVPPDRGPDTQYF. For the CDR3, the DNA is TGTGTCCCTCCGGACAGGGGGCCCGATACGCAGTATTTT.

V gene TRBV7-2 combines with J gene TRBJ1-4; TRBD1 might be the D (5 bases). CDR1 SGHTA and CDR2 FQGNSA come from the germline V gene. This CDR3 is 15 amino acids long. V was clipped by 4 bases and J by 3 bases, with 12 bases between them. CDR3 residues: CASSSFREANEKLFF. CDR3 coding DNA: TGTGCCAGCAGCTCCTTCAGGGAGGCTAATGAAAAACTGTTTTTT.

The table lists this clonotype with many counts. The chain carries TRBV24-1 and TRBJ2-1; D perhaps matches TRBD2 (6 bases). V lost 4 bases and J lost 1, with 16 bases in between. This CDR3 comprises 17 residues. The V gene's germline CDR1 is KGHDR and CDR2 SFDVKD. The CDR3 sequence: CATSDETSFGSYNEQFF. In nucleotides, the CDR3 is TGTGCCACCAGTGACGAGACTAGTTTCGGGTCCTACAATGAGCAGTTCTTC.

About this clonotype: The junction and the germline gene differ at one end; a read error may be behind it. CDR3 DNA sequence: TGTGCCGGCAGCCTGACTGGTTTCTCGGAGACCCAGTACTTC. The encoded protein is CAGSLTGFSETQYF. The rearrangement joins TRBV11-1 to TRBJ2-5; no clear D. This CDR3 comprises 14 residues. Germline CDR1 is SGHAT and CDR2 is FQDESV (reference sequence).

The chain recombines TRBV28 with TRBJ2-3; 9 bases match TRBD1. Looked up from germline, CDR1 is MDHEN and CDR2 is SYDVKM. The CDR3 is made up of 16 amino acids. V lost 4 bases and J lost 4; bases outside the gene matches: 9. The CDR3 DNA follows: TGTGCCAGCAGTTCCCCCGGGACAGGGATTTCAGATACGCAGTATTTT. This translates into CASSSPGTGISDTQYF.

A word on this clonotype: A much larger clone sits a single nucleotide away, making a read error possible. The CDR3 here is CTSSFGSGSTTGELFF. CDR3 DNA: TGTACCAGCAGCTTCGGTAGCGGGAGCACCACCGGGGAGCTGTTTTTT. This chain uses TRBV7-9 with TRBJ2-2, with TRBD2 identical over 9 bases. The CDR3 consists of 16 residues. From germline, CDR1 is SEHNR and CDR2 FQNEAQ (reference sequence). Looking up the rest from reference TRBV7-9 and TRBJ2-2 gives the full variable domain: DTGVSQNPRHKITKRGQNVTFRCDPISEHNRLYWYRQTLGQGPEFLTYFQNEAQLEKSRLLSDRFSAERPKGSFSTLEIQRTEQGDSAMYLCTSSFGSGSTTGELFFGEGSRLTVL.

This clonotype was found a few times. The rearrangement uses TRBV30 and TRBJ2-7; TRBD2 agrees at 8 bases. This CDR3 has 14 amino acids. Germline V gene sequence: CDR1 GTSNPN, CDR2 SVGIG (reference sequence). V was clipped by 6 bases and J by 0 bases; unmatched bases: 7. CDR3 DNA: TGTGCCTGTCATCCAAGCGGGAGCTCCTACGAGCAGTACTTC. This codes for CACHPSGSSYEQYF.

This clonotype was detected many times. CDR3 loop: CASGQVQAVGYTF. CDR3 DNA sequence: TGTGCCAGCGGCCAGGTACAGGCAGTTGGCTACACCTTC. The V call is TRBV28, the J call TRBJ1-2; maybe TRBD1 (5 bases). The CDR3 is made up of 13 amino acids. Between the trimmed V and J ends, which lost 8 bases and 7 bases, there was a span of 17 bases. CDR1 MDHEN and CDR2 SYDVKM come from the germline V gene.

This clonotype was seen ten or more times. This chain connects TRBV27 to TRBJ2-3, with 8 positions matching TRBD1. V shed 6 bases, J shed 3 bases, and the junction held 11 bases outside the gene matches. The CDR3 runs 16 residues. CDR1 and CDR2 from the germline V gene are MNHEY and SMNVEV (reference sequence). For the CDR3, the DNA is TGTGCCAGCAGCGACAGGGGTGCATGGCGGACAGATACGCAGTATTTT. It specifies CASSDRGAWRTDTQYF.

This clonotype was seen a handful of times. V is TRBV10-2 and J is TRBJ2-1; perhaps D is TRBD1 or TRBD2 (6 bases each). Per germline, CDR1 WSHSY and CDR2 SAAADI. With 2 bases removed from V and 9 bases from J, the gap between germline ends came to 14 bases. This CDR3 is built from 14 residues. The CDR3 sequence: CASSEIGGRGEQFF. CDR3 nucleotide sequence: TGCGCCAGCAGTGAGATAGGGGGGCGAGGTGAGCAGTTCTTC.

This clonotype is a singleton in its sample. The rearrangement links TRBV28 to TRBJ1-5; TRBD1 matches 10 bases. Per germline, CDR1 MDHEN and CDR2 SYDVKM. CDR3 length equals 15 residues. V was pared by 3 bases and J by 6 bases, with 5 bases of the junction left unmatched. CDR3 residues: CASSLDRGGTQPQHF. Here the CDR3 DNA reads TGTGCCAGCAGTTTGGACAGGGGGGGGACTCAGCCCCAGCATTTT.

This clonotype was counted a few times. A much more abundant neighbour one base away suggests this may be a read error. The V call is TRBV6-2 or TRBV6-3, the J call TRBJ2-3; TRBD2 agrees at 11 bases. The J call may not be correct, given that the DNA end is closer to TRBJ2-7. The CDR3 length is 16 residues. Germline CDR1 and CDR2: MNHEY and SVGEGT. CDR3 in amino acids: CASSYPLLAGGYEQYF. CDR3 in DNA: TGTGCCAGCAGTTACCCCCTTCTAGCGGGAGGCTACGAGCAGTACTTC.

This rearrangement joins TRBV19 to TRBJ2-2; D call uncertain. The germline V gene has CDR1 LNHDA and CDR2 SQIVND (reference sequence). With 0 bases removed from V and 7 bases from J, the gap between germline ends came to 9 bases. This CDR3 has 14 amino acids. The CDR3 DNA is TGTGCCAGTAGTATAGATTGGCAGAGCGGGGAGCTGTTTTTT. It codes for CASSIDWQSGELFF.

This clonotype has a count of ten or more. The CDR3 DNA reads as TGTGCCTGGAGGAATGAGGAGGGGGGAGATACGCAGTATTTT. Translation: CAWRNEEGGDTQYF. The chain is built from TRBV30 and TRBJ2-3; tentatively, D is TRBD1 or TRBD2 (6 bases each). Germline V gives CDR1 GTSNPN, CDR2 SVGIG (reference sequence). CDR3 length: 14 residues. Trimming stripped 3 bases from V and 5 bases from J, with 15 bases between. Full variable domain (rest looked up from reference TRBV30 and TRBJ2-3): SQTIHQWPATLVQPVGSPLSLECTVEGTSNPNLYWYRQAAGRGLQLLFYSVGIGQISSEVPQNLSASRPQDRQFILSSKKLLLSDSGFYLCAWRNEEGGDTQYFGPGTRLTVL.

This clonotype was detected ten times or more. This chain uses TRBV12-3 or TRBV12-4 with TRBJ2-7; D uncertain. V lost 5 bases and J 2 bases, leaving 7 bases between the germline ends. The CDR3 consists of 12 residues. The CDR3 sequence is CASSRRTYEQYF. The CDR3 region has the DNA TGTGCCAGCAGTCGACGGACCTACGAGCAGTACTTC.

For this clonotype: A far larger clone is just one base off, so this is likely a read error. The rearrangement links TRBV9 to TRBJ2-1, with D hard to call. This CDR3 has 12 residues. The germline V gene encodes CDR1 SGDLS and CDR2 YYNGEE. Trimming cost V 3 bases and J 10 bases, with 11 bases left between them. The DNA of the CDR3 is TGTGCCAGCAGCGGGACGGACCAGGAGCAGTTCTTC. Its translation: CASSGTDQEQFF. Complete variable domain (other parts from reference TRBV9 and TRBJ2-1): DSGVTQTPKHLITATGQRVTLRCSPRSGDLSVYWYQQSLDQGLQFLIQYYNGEERAKGNILERFSAQQFPDLHSELNLSSLELGDSALYFCASSGTDQEQFFGPGTRLTVL.

This clonotype was counted many times. The chain links TRBV7-2 to TRBJ2-7; 8 bases map to TRBD2. The V segment lost 0 bases and the J segment 0 bases; nucleotides outside the gene matches: 1. CDR1 and CDR2 from the germline V gene are SGHTA and FQGNSA. The CDR3 contains 15 residues. CDR3 coding DNA: TGTGCCAGCAGCTTAGCTGCGGGAGGCTCCTACGAGCAGTACTTC. This encodes CASSLAAGGSYEQYF. Supplemented by reference TRBV7-2 and TRBJ2-7, the full variable domain reads GAGVSQSPSNKVTEKGKDVELRCDPISGHTALYWYRQSLGQGLEFLIYFQGNSAPDKSGLPSDRFSAERTGGSVSTLTIQRTQQEDSAVYLCASSLAAGGSYEQYFGPGTRLTVT.

The V gene is TRBV5-5, the J gene TRBJ2-7; D remains unclear. Germline V gene data show CDR1 as SGHKS and CDR2 as YYEKEE (reference sequence). V lost 0 bases to trimming and J lost 0 bases, with 7 bases between them. The CDR3 is 14 amino acids. Here the CDR3 reads CASSLEPSSYEQYF. In DNA, the CDR3 is TGTGCCAGCAGCTTGGAGCCGAGCTCCTACGAGCAGTACTTC.